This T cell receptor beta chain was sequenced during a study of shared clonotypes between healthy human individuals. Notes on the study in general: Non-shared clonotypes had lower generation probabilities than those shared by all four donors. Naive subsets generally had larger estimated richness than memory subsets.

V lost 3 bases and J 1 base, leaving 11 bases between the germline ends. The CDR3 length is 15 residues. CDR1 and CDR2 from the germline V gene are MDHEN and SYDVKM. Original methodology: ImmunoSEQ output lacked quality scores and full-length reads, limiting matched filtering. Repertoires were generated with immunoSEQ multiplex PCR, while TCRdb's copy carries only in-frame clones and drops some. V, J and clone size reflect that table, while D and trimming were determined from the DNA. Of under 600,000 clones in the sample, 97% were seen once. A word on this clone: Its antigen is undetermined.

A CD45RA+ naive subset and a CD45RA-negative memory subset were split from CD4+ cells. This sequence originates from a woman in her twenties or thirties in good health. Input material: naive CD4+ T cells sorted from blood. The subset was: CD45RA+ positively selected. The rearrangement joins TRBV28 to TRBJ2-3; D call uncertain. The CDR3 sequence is CASSFIRVGTDTQYF. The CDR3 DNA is TGTGCCAGCAGTTTCATTAGGGTCGGCACAGATACGCAGTATTTT.